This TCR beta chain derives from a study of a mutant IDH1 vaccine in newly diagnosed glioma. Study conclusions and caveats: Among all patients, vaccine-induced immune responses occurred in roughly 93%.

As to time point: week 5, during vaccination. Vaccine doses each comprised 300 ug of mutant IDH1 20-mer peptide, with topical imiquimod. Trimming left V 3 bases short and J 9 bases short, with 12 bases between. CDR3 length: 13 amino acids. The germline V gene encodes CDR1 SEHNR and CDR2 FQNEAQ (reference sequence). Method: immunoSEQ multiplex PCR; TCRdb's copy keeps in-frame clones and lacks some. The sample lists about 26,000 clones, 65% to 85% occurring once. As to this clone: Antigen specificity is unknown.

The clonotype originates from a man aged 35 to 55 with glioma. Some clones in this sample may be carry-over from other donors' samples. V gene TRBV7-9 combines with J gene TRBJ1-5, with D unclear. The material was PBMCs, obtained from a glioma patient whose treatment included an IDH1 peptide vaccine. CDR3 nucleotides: TGTGCCAGCAGCTTTTCGCCGTCTCGGCCCCAGCATTTT. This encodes CASSFSPSRPQHF. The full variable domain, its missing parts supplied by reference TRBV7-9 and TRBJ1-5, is DTGVSQNPRHKITKRGQNVTFRCDPISEHNRLYWYRQTLGQGPEFLTYFQNEAQLEKSRLLSDRFSAERPKGSFSTLEIQRTEQGDSAMYLCASSFSPSRPQHFGDGTRLSIL.